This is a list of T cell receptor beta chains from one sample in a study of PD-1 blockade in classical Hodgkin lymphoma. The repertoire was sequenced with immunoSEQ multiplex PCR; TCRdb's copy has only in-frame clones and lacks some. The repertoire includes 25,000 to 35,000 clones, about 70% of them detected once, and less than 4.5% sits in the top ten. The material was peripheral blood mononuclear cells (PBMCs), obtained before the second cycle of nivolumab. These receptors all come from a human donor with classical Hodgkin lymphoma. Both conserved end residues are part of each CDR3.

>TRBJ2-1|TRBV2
CASSPTDSSEQFF
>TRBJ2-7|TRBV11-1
CASSPRSGVPYEQYF
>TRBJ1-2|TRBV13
CASSLGGKGVDGYTF
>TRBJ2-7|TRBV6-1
CASRTPGLPSDEQYF
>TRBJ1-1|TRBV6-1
CASSRGGSEAFF
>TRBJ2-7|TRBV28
CASSFASSGGVYEQYF
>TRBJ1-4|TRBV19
CASSEAGELFF
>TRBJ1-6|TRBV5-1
CASSLDTALPLHF
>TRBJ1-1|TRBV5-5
CASSLVSEAFF
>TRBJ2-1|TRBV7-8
CASSPRDGHNEQFF
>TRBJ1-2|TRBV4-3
CASSQAGDGGYTF
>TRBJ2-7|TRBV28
CASRAAGLPHQYF
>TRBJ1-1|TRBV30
CAWSVAVTGGAFF
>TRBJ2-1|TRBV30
CASSPQAGSYNEQFF
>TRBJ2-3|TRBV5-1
CASSLFGQGKDTQYF
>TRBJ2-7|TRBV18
CASSPSLGTAYEQYF
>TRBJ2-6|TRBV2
CASARDSLSGANVLTF
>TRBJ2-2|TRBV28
CASRGGLAGSGELFF
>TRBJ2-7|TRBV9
CASSVGTGIYYEQYF
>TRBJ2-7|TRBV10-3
CAISELGQGTSYEQYF
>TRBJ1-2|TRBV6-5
CASSYSTGANYGYTF
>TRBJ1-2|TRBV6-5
CASSIDNYGYTF
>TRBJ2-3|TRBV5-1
CASSVRGLADITTDTQYF
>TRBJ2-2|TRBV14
CASSLRGRLASCTGELFF
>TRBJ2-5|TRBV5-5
CASSGPQETQYF
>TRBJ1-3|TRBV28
CASRPGGSGNTIYF
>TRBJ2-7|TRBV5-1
CASSLGAGLAHDEQYF
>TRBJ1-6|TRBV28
CASSFPLTGGASPLHF
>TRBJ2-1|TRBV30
CAWSAGRGGHKNEQFF